This T cell receptor (beta chain) was recovered during a study of human T cells and chemical hapten exposure. Study-wide context: An approximately 2 cm by approximately 2 cm inner upper arm patch received 2% DPC for sensitization. Whole-study results and caveats: In comparison with controls, expanded TCRs gave rise to a significantly larger number of large CDR3 similarity clusters. Following DPC sensitization, TCRs present above 1 in 1000 frequency showed no change. Donors, who had alopecia, may show an immune response that differs from healthy people's.

Unmatched junction bases numbered 9, after V lost 0 bases and J lost 1 base. Germline CDR1 and CDR2: SGHDT and YYEEEE. The CDR3 is made up of 19 amino acids. The time point denotes: pre-sensitization, week 0. Treatment of the sample: therapeutic diphenylcyclopropenone sensitization with weekly scalp DPC. This clonotype was counted at least ten times. Its antigen is undetermined. Using its own MiXCR run on the RACE reads, TCRdb lists one record per CDR3 protein. The repertoire has a few hundred thousand distinct CDR3 sequences, 5% to 6.5% of them found once; the top ten carry about 8.7%. The sample in question was whole blood, obtained in connection with sensitization to the hapten diphenylcyclopropenone (DPC). The chain combines TRBV5-6 with TRBJ1-6; 8 bases map to TRBD1. The source is a woman aged 18-29 years with alopecia areata. Some clones in this sample may be carry-over from other donors' samples. CDR3 DNA: TGTGCCAGCAGCTTGGAGCGGGACAGGAGTCTATCCTATAATTCACCCCTCCACTTT. Its translation: CASSLERDRSLSYNSPLHF.